A single sample is the source of the 10 T cell receptor beta chains below, sequenced in a study of T cells in Graves' hyperthyroidism and ophthalmopathy (dated by TCRdb to the late 2010s). Library preparation was by multiplex PCR. Reads for this sample came from an Illumina HiSeq 2000. The TCR beta CDR3 regions were amplified from the RNA transcripts. For the first round of RT-PCR on the TCR CDR3, the HTBI primer set was used together with the Qiagen OneStep RT-PCR kit. Using fastp trimming at Q25 and MiXCR clonotype assembly, TCRdb reanalyzed the public sequencing data and kept in-frame beta chains. Entries that share a CDR3 protein sequence are merged under the most common genes and DNA. The sample has about 210,000 distinct CDR3 sequences on record, about a sixth of them singletons. Roughly 53% of the sample goes to the ten largest clones. Sequencing input: blood. The receptors shown here come from a man in his fifties with Graves' hyperthyroidism.

The J gene is TRBJ1-1, the V gene TRBV28; D uncertain. Trimming pared 3 bases from V and 1 base from J, leaving 9 bases between. This CDR3 has 14 amino acids. CDR1 and CDR2 (germline): MDHEN, SYDVKM. The CDR3 region has the DNA TGTGCCAGCAGTTTTTTACGGGCGAACACTGAAGCTTTCTTT. Translation gives CASSFLRANTEAFF.

This clonotype was found a few times. The chain joins TRBV6-1 to TRBJ1-2, with TRBD1 matching 7 bases. The CDR3 extends over 15 amino acids. Germline V gene lookup returns CDR1 MNHNS and CDR2 SASEGT. V lost 3 bases and J lost 0; bases outside the gene matches: 4. CDR3 DNA sequence: TGTGCCAGCAGTGAGAGGACAGGCCCTAACTATGGCTACACCTTC. Its translation is CASSERTGPNYGYTF.

Comments on this clonotype: A much larger clonotype is one base distant, so this may be a read error. The rearrangement joins TRBV6-2 or TRBV6-3 to TRBJ1-2, with 9 bases lining up with TRBD1. This CDR3 region has 16 residues. Germline V gene sequence: CDR1 MNHEY, CDR2 SVGEGT. J gave up 3 bases and V 4 bases, and 9 bases lay outside the gene matches. In DNA, the CDR3 is TGTGCCAGCAGTTCGTGGGGGGACAGGGTGTACTATGGCTACACCTTC. As protein: CASSSWGDRVYYGYTF.

This clonotype was picked up many times. The chain recombines TRBV6-1 with TRBJ2-1, with a tentative D call TRBD2 (6 bases). Germline CDR1 and CDR2: MNHNS and SASEGT. The CDR3 sequence is 14 residues long. V lost 7 bases to trimming and J lost 8 bases, with 18 bases between them. DNA for the CDR3: TGTGCCAGCAAAAAGTCGCGGGATTGGTATGAGCAGTTCTTC. Protein product: CASKKSRDWYEQFF.

The sample holds a few counts of this clonotype. This rearrangement joins TRBV7-9 to TRBJ2-5; D is uncertain. The CDR3 runs to 12 residues. The V end was cut by 6 bases, the J end by 5 bases, with 10 bases between. CDR1 and CDR2 from the germline V gene are SEHNR and FQNEAQ (reference sequence). The CDR3 DNA follows: TGTGCCAGCAGGGCGGTCGCGGAGACCCAGTACTTC. Protein sequence: CASRAVAETQYF.

For this clonotype: This may stem from a read error, because a much larger clone lies one nucleotide away. The genes are TRBV6-1 and TRBJ1-1, with unresolved D. CDR1 and CDR2 (germline): MNHNS, SASEGT. V lost 4 bases, J lost 4 bases, and 10 bases lay in between. The CDR3 extends over 13 amino acids. CDR3 DNA: TGTGCCAGCAGTGTAGCTTGGGGCACTGAAGCTTTCTTT. As protein: CASSVAWGTEAFF.

The chain carries TRBV20-1 and TRBJ2-4, with D possibly TRBD1 on 6 matching bases. Deletions cut 4 bases from V and 5 bases from J, with 21 bases between. Germline CDR1 and CDR2: DFQATT and SNEGSKA (reference sequence). This CDR3 has 16 residues. CDR3 sequence: CSATYLTGNWENIQYF. The CDR3 nucleotides are TGCAGTGCTACATACCTTACAGGGAATTGGGAAAACATTCAGTACTTC.

This clonotype was found a few times. The junction departs from the called germline gene at one end, perhaps through a read error. This chain joins TRBV11-1 and TRBJ2-2; TRBD2 matches at 12 bases. The CDR3 loop spans 16 amino acids. The germline V gene encodes CDR1 SGHAT and CDR2 FQDESV (reference sequence). The CDR3 DNA reads TGTGCCAGCAGCTCTAGCGGGAGGGGAAACACCAGGGAGCTGTTTTTT. Its translation is CASSSSGRGNTRELFF.

Ten or more counts support this clonotype. V usage is TRBV28 and J usage is TRBJ2-5; D unresolved. There are 14 residues in the CDR3. The V end lost 4 bases, the J end lost 2 bases, and 11 bases lay between the germline ends. Germline CDR1 MDHEN, CDR2 SYDVKM. CDR3 loop: CASSSSTPQETQYF. The DNA for the CDR3 is TGTGCCAGCAGTTCGTCGACTCCACAAGAGACCCAGTACTTC. Looking up the rest from reference TRBV28 and TRBJ2-5 gives the full variable domain: DVKVTQSSRYLVKRTGEKVFLECVQDMDHENMFWYRQDPGLGLRLIYFSYDVKMKEKGDIPEGYSVSREKKERFSLILESASTNQTSMYLCASSSSTPQETQYFGPGTRLLVL.

V is TRBV2 and J is TRBJ2-7; D may correspond to TRBD1 or TRBD2 (5 bases each). The CDR3 consists of 15 residues. V was pared by 8 bases and J by 4 bases, with 21 bases between. Germline assignment: CDR1 SNHLY and CDR2 FYNNEI. CDR3 amino acids: CASAGELHGAYEQYF. The DNA of the CDR3 is TGTGCCAGCGCAGGAGAGCTACACGGGGCATACGAGCAGTACTTC.